This TCR beta chain was retrieved from a study of breast tumors, draining lymph nodes, adjacent tissues. Study-wide points: Most tumor T cells seemingly derive from lymph node, then expand in tumor.

The lymph nodes were axillary draining lymph nodes from breast cancer patients. One entry per CDR3 protein results from TCRdb running MiXCR on the multiplex PCR reads. This table holds roughly 260,000 distinct CDR3 sequences, around 30% found once. The CDR3 totals 13 residues. CDR1 SGHDN and CDR2 FVKESK come from the germline V gene. Trimming pared 0 bases from V and 10 bases from J, leaving 7 bases between. This clonotype has a count of ten or more. Antigen specificity is unknown. This clonotype was sampled from a female donor with breast cancer. Some clones in this sample may be carry-over from other donors' samples. The sample taken for sequencing was axillary lymph node tissue. V gene TRBV14 combines with J gene TRBJ1-6; D remains ambiguous. In DNA form, the CDR3 reads TGTGCCAGCAGCCAAGATCGGGCGTCACCCCTCCACTTT. It yields the protein CASSQDRASPLHF.